This T cell receptor beta chain originates from a study of cytomegalovirus exposure and HLA in healthy donors (dated by TCRdb to about 2017). Study-wide context: An earlier analysis of under 600 of the donors reported approximately 300 Gb of sequence data and more than 90 million unique TCR beta sequences from approximately 180 million T cells. An early release that covered around 590 HLA-typed donors contained about 300 gigabases of sequencing data and 75 million to 100 million unique TCR sequences. Besides the first cohort of 666 subjects, a separate validation cohort made up of roughly 120 different subjects was used. The T cell repertoires of 666 subjects were profiled by immunosequencing and related to cytomegalovirus serostatus. To predict cytomegalovirus infection status, the study brought together high-throughput TCR immunosequencing, statistical association of individual TCRs with disease status, and machine learning. The study aimed to test whether cataloging public T cell receptors could reveal signatures of past pathogen exposure. The later analysis used no new phenotypic data to find candidate immune exposures, relying instead on TCR beta sequences and their occurrence across donors. The genetic ancestry cluster associated with self-reported Caucasian donors included 65% to 90% of the 300 to 400 genotyped donors. Class I and class II HLA loci were covered by the typing at four-digit resolution. An earlier analysis of some 600 of the donors applied high-throughput TCR beta sequencing to assess whether each TCR beta V gene segment acted as functional or pseudogenic. The number of donors typed differed by locus, with roughly 629-640 for A, B, C, DRB1 and DQB1, around 560 for DQA1, 600 to 610 for DPA1, and under 490 for DPB1. Genome-wide SNP genotypes for about 65% of the 666 donors were used in a later genetic analysis, which treated that subset as a discovery cohort. Every repertoire in the discovery cohort had been generated on one and the same sequencing platform. Among 398 genotyped donors of the cohort, an average of around 240,000 unique TCR beta nucleotide sequences was sequenced per donor, of which about 18% were non-productive. Because of strong linkage in the cohort, roughly five DR-DQ haplotypes were treated as single units for association and clustering. A later analysis re-analyzed previously published TCR beta repertoires from roughly 630 donors and added high-resolution HLA genotyping to study TCR occurrence patterns. Donor age, sex, ethnicity and CMV serostatus were collected together with the repertoire data.

Including the terminal cysteine and phenylalanine, the CDR3 comprises 15 residues. Of the read, only the CDR3 DNA is kept; its 45 bases are in frame from base 1. The germline V gene (reference sequence) provides CDR1 SGHKS and CDR2 YYEKEE. The junction shows trimming of 0 bases on V and 6 bases on J, and the gene matches do not reach 2 bases of it. The cohort comprised around 690 healthy bone marrow donors. At the time of sampling, all cohort members were nominally healthy, though unrecorded immune exposures were likely present. The donor was CMV seronegative and was included in the group of a few hundred seronegative cohort members. A peripheral blood sample was provided by each donor, and peripheral blood mononuclear cells were used for TCR beta sequencing. The Qiagen DNeasy Blood Extraction Kit was used to extract genomic DNA from the blood cell samples. Libraries were constructed by the immunoSEQ multiplex PCR assay. For the multiplex PCR, a mixture combining 60 forward primers for TCR Vbeta segments and 13 reverse primers for TCR Jbeta segments was used. A multiplex PCR assay on genomic DNA amplified the CDR3 region of rearranged TCR beta genes. On the Illumina HiSeq System, the amplified TCR beta libraries were sequenced as 87-base-pair reads. The original methods were these. A later analysis counted tens of millions of unique TCR beta chains across the approximately 700 repertoires, and some 11 million of these chains were shared by at least two donors. Raw reads were error-corrected and collapsed into unique sequences with a nearest-neighbor algorithm that merged closely related sequences to remove PCR and sequencing errors. CDR3 sequences were aligned to IMGT reference sequences to assign V, D and J gene segments. For a sequence to be retained, at least a six-nucleotide match to both a V gene segment and a J gene segment was required. Rearrangements were called productive when the CDR3 lacked stop codons and stayed in frame with V and J; all others were non-productive. CDR3 was defined according to IMGT convention as the region running from the second conserved V-encoded cysteine to the conserved J-encoded phenylalanine. The earlier analysis of more than 450 of the donors excluded sequences that lacked an unambiguous match to a single V gene segment. In an earlier analysis of 587 of the donors, V segments were called functional above 56.7% productive rearrangements and were called segregating when the between-donor standard deviation exceeded 5%. A statistical classification framework was developed to diagnose cytomegalovirus status using the catalog of TCR beta chain sequences. In a later analysis, TCR nucleotide sequences were compared against IMGT/GENE-DB human TR gene sequences so that V and J genes could be assigned. The TCRdist pipeline was used in a later analysis to assign CDR3 sequences and most-parsimonious VDJ recombination scenarios. A later analysis defined each TCR beta chain by its CDR3 amino acid sequence plus V-gene family, and excluded reads lacking a unique V-gene family. To address suspected cross-contamination and a sequencing artifact, a later analysis removed a few hundred highly shared, low-generation-probability nucleotide sequences. A later analysis calculated a clonal expansion index for each public chain from normalized within-repertoire ranks of inferred template counts. A later analysis computed generation probabilities with a VDJ recombination model fitted to out-of-frame rearrangements, and checked the results against IGoR. In a later analysis, TCR-TCR, TCR-HLA and TCR-CMV co-occurrence was scored with hypergeometric tests, and a repertoire-size bias correction was applied to TCR pairs. To estimate false discovery rates, a later analysis permuted the HLA or CMV assignments 20 times. In a later analysis, co-occurring TCRs were grouped using DBSCAN, with TCRdist sequence similarity added in when clustering inside HLA-allele-positive subsets. Co-occurrence clustering excluded repertoires with fewer than 30,000 or more than 120,000 public chains, plus five with anomalous nucleotide sharing. TCRdb's version of the immuneACCESS table is confined to in-frame rearrangements and falls short of the full clone set. An unresolved V gene accounts for under half of the shortfall where checked; the remainder is of unknown origin. V and J calls and clone size follow that table, whereas D and trimming were derived from the DNA. The sample has around 130,000 clones on record, over 60% of them singletons. Together, the top ten hold 1.8% of the sample.

Here is what the overall study found, with its caveats: In both the original and validation cohorts, the classifier was reported to diagnose cytomegalovirus status with high specificity and sensitivity. The earlier analysis of some 560 of the donors excluded fewer than 20 rarely observed V segments, including chromosome 9 orphons, because counts were too low. According to a later genetic analysis, donors in an Asian-associated ancestry cluster had fewer N-insertions in productive TCRs than the roughly 670-donor mean. This cohort had only TCR beta chains sequenced, and the lack of alpha or paired-chain data limited which features could be detected. Across donors, most TCR sequences were observed very rarely, whereas some public TCRs were present in many individuals. The presence/absence analyses assumed that sequencing depth was roughly uniform across donors, and that assumption may not be true. Because the 87-base-pair reads could not distinguish some IMGT-functional V segments, including TRBV6-2 and TRBV6-3, those segments were excluded. In vitro tests confirmed that a few of the cytomegalovirus-associated TCR beta chains recognize cytomegalovirus antigens. Compared with equally common non-associated chains, HLA-associated TCR beta chains in a later analysis were more clonally expanded and had lower generation probabilities. When HLA alleles, especially DR and DQ, strongly co-occurred, attributing TCR associations to individual alleles was difficult. The sequencing pipeline was judged likely to have produced a cluster of highly shared sequence variants as a technical artifact. An association between a missense DCLRE1C variant and V-gene and J-gene trimming of TCR beta chains was found in a later genetic analysis and replicated in an independent cohort. Several of the top co-occurrence clusters appeared to be linked to parvovirus B19, influenza, CMV and Epstein-Barr virus, according to a later analysis. A total of fewer than 200 TCR beta chains were listed by the study as associated with cytomegalovirus. In a later analysis, TCR association rates were found to vary across HLA loci, with the most associated TCRs seen for DRB1 alleles and the fewest for HLA-C alleles. Linkage disequilibrium might explain the correlated functional status among segregating V segments, but an unknown experimental factor could not be ruled out. In an earlier analysis of approximately 590 of the donors, most TCR beta V segments appeared in productive rearrangements about 87% or about 30% of the time, broadly matching IMGT annotations. The authors suggested that the approach could potentially be extended to other disease states and immunological phenotypes. Immune exposure information for the cohort was limited to CMV serostatus. A later analysis found that most CMV-associated TCR beta chains appeared HLA-restricted, with HLA associations seemingly driven largely by CMV exposure. A further reported finding was that TCR beta sequences accurately predicted the HLA-A and HLA-B alleles for most subjects in the first cohort. In a later analysis, 16,951 TCR beta sequences were associated with specific HLA alleles at a false discovery rate of 0.05. Because HLA typing was missing for some donors at each locus, association tests included only the typed subset.

In regard to this clone: This clone's antigen is unknown. The input lacks base qualities; no much larger clone sits a single base away.

The receptor's source is a man between 40 and 49 years old in good health and CMV-seronegative. The V and J genes are TRBV5-5 and TRBJ1-5; TRBD1 fits 11 bases in the junction. The source material was PBMCs. The bases are TGTGCCAGCAGCTTGGGGGACAGGGGGGTTCAGCCCCAGCATTTT. Its product reads: CASSLGDRGVQPQHF.